A single sample is the source of the 15 T cell receptor beta chains below, sequenced in a study of vaccination and CD4 T cells after COVID-19. Treatment meaning: approximately 9-day PBMC culture with coronavirus spike peptide pools or control peptides (ViraFEST assay). CD4+ T cells of the unexposed donor were collected before the COVID-19 pandemic (2011-2018). Oncomine TCR Beta short-read sequencing was applied to DNA from cultured CD4+ T cells. After culture, CD4+ T cells served as the source for genomic DNA extraction. TCRdb used MiXCR to reprocess the PCR reads, holding one entry per CDR3 protein. This sample has 9,900 or so distinct CDR3 sequences, with about 35% found just once. These receptors are not linked to any known antigen. Sequencing was performed on CD4+ T cells from blood, cultured in vitro. These receptor sequences come from a human donor in good health.

The chain couples TRBV18 to TRBJ2-5; unclear D gene. The germline V gene has CDR1 KGHSH and CDR2 LQKENI. The CDR3 covers 12 residues. Trimming shortened V by 6 bases and J by 5 bases, and 10 bases separated the two germline ends. The CDR3 DNA reads TGTGCCAGCTCTCCCGACTCGGAGACCCAGTACTTC. This codes for CASSPDSETQYF.

The V call is TRBV19, the J call TRBJ2-7; 7 positions match TRBD1. This CDR3 comprises 14 residues. The junction had 5 bases not matched to a gene; V was cut back by 2 bases and J by 4 bases. Germline V gives CDR1 LNHDA, CDR2 SQIVND (reference sequence). CDR3 residues: CASSIPGQYYEQYF. The CDR3 coding sequence is TGTGCCAGTAGTATACCGGGACAGTATTACGAGCAGTACTTC.

This chain uses TRBV20-1 with TRBJ2-7; tentatively, D is TRBD2 (6 bases). Germline lookup yields CDR1 DFQATT and CDR2 SNEGSKA (reference sequence). The CDR3 sequence is 16 residues long. V was clipped by 5 bases and J by 1 base, with 21 bases between them. The CDR3 region has the DNA TGCAGTGCTCAAAACCCCCTGCTAGCGCCATCCTACGAGCAGTACTTC. It specifies CSAQNPLLAPSYEQYF.

The chain has TRBV4-2 and TRBJ2-7; 9 bases agree with TRBD2. Germline loops: CDR1 LGHNA, CDR2 YNFKEQ. The V segment lost 4 bases and the J segment 0 bases; nucleotides outside the gene matches: 10. The length of the CDR3 is 17 residues. CDR3 nucleotide sequence: TGTGCCAGCAGCCCCGAGGGGACTAGCCTTATCTCCTACGAGCAGTACTTC. It is translated as CASSPEGTSLISYEQYF.

This clonotype turned up a few times. The chain joins TRBV27 to TRBJ1-5, with 9 bases fitting TRBD1. Germline CDR1 reads MNHEY; CDR2 reads SMNVEV (reference sequence). Trimming cost V 3 bases and J 3 bases; bases outside gene matches: 15. The CDR3 length is 19 residues. CDR3 DNA sequence: TGTGCCAGCAGTTTCCTATTTCCGGACAGGGGATTAAACAATCAGCCCCAGCATTTT. This encodes CASSFLFPDRGLNNQPQHF.

CDR3 DNA: TGTGCCAGCAGTTACTGGGGGCACACCGGGGAGCTGTTTTTT. Protein sequence: CASSYWGHTGELFF. The genes are TRBV6-5 and TRBJ2-2; perhaps TRBD1 as D (6 bases). Germline V gives CDR1 MNHEY, CDR2 SVGAGI. The CDR3 length is 14 residues. The V end lost 1 base, the J end lost 3 bases, and 6 bases lay between the germline ends.

This chain links TRBV4-1 with TRBJ2-5; TRBD2 is a possible D gene (6 bases). The V gene's germline CDR1 is MGHRA and CDR2 YSYEKL. Trimming stripped 1 base from V and 4 bases from J, with 13 bases between. This CDR3 contains 15 residues. This CDR3 is CASSQAPASAETQYF. Here the CDR3 DNA reads TGCGCCAGCAGCCAAGCCCCCGCTAGCGCAGAGACCCAGTACTTC.

The chain recombines TRBV27 with TRBJ2-4; tentatively, D is TRBD2 (6 bases). Germline-derived CDR1 and CDR2 are MNHEY and SMNVEV (reference sequence). Trimming shortened V by 6 bases and J by 6 bases, and 15 bases separated the two germline ends. The CDR3 extends over 14 amino acids. This chain's CDR3 is CASSSPGGTNIQYF. In nucleotides, the CDR3 is TGTGCCAGCAGCTCTCCCGGAGGGACAAACATTCAGTACTTC.

This clonotype was detected a few times. This rearrangement joins TRBV20-1 to TRBJ1-3, with a tentative D call TRBD1 (5 bases). CDR1 and CDR2 (germline): DFQATT, SNEGSKA (reference sequence). Trimming removed 8 bases from V and 4 bases from J, with 9 bases in between. The CDR3 extends over 11 amino acids. The CDR3 is CSPHRGNTIYF. Written as DNA, the CDR3 is TGCAGTCCTCACAGGGGAAACACCATATATTTT.

The CDR3 here is CASSYSIRLGGYTF. CDR3 nucleotide sequence: TGTGCCAGCAGTTACTCGATCCGGTTGGGTGGCTACACCTTC. The chain joins TRBV6-2 or TRBV6-3 to TRBJ1-2; D is ambiguous. The V and J ends lost 0 bases and 7 bases respectively, with 12 bases between them. The CDR3 is made up of 14 amino acids. Germline CDR1 is MNHEY and CDR2 is SVGEGT.

The V call is TRBV20-1, the J call TRBJ2-1, with 8 bases that match TRBD2. The CDR3 contains 15 residues. Germline CDR1 reads DFQATT; CDR2 reads SNEGSKA (reference sequence). The ends lost 3 bases at V and 7 bases at J; junction bases unmatched: 11. The CDR3 loop reads CSASTTSGGRNEQFF. CDR3 nucleotide sequence: TGCAGTGCTAGTACTACTAGCGGAGGCCGGAATGAGCAGTTCTTC.

The chain combines TRBV7-2 with TRBJ2-7; TRBD1 might be the D (5 bases). Germline lookup yields CDR1 SGHTA and CDR2 FQGNSA. CDR3 length equals 12 residues. Trimming took off 2 bases at V and 3 bases at J, with 5 bases between the two ends. CDR3 loop: CASSLQGYEQYF. The CDR3 region has the DNA TGTGCCAGCAGCTTACAGGGCTACGAGCAGTACTTC.

This clonotype occurred once. The chain carries TRBV4-3 and TRBJ2-7; TRBD1 matches 8 bases. The CDR3 contains 18 residues. The junction had 15 bases not matched to a gene; V was cut back by 2 bases and J by 3 bases. The V gene's germline CDR1 is LGHNA and CDR2 YSLEER. CDR3 DNA: TGCGCCAGCAGCCAATACCCCCCCTCAGGGGGCGGTATCTACGAGCAGTACTTC. It yields the protein CASSQYPPSGGGIYEQYF.

The rearrangement links TRBV5-8 to TRBJ1-2, with no clear D. The length of the CDR3 is 13 residues. Trimming removed 4 bases from V and 4 bases from J, with 11 bases in between. The germline CDR1 and CDR2 sequences are SGHTS and YDEGEE. The CDR3 bases are TGTGCCAGCAGCGCCGGGAGCGGCTATGGCTACACCTTC. Translated: CASSAGSGYGYTF. The complete variable domain, with remaining parts taken from reference TRBV5-8 and TRBJ1-2, reads EAGVTQSPTHLIKTRGQQATLRCSPISGHTSVYWYQQALGLGLQFLLWYDEGEERNRGNFPPRFSGRQFPNYSSELNVNALELEDSALYLCASSAGSGYGYTFGSGTRLTVV.

The chain couples TRBV28 to TRBJ2-5; D might be TRBD2 (6 bases). CDR3 length: 19 amino acids. The V gene's germline CDR1 is MDHEN and CDR2 SYDVKM. Trimming left V 5 bases short and J 3 bases short, with 28 bases between. CDR3 in amino acids: CASSPSRGWRDITEETQYF. Written as DNA, the CDR3 is TGTGCCAGCAGTCCCAGCCGTGGATGGCGGGATATTACGGAAGAGACCCAGTACTTC.